This T cell receptor (beta chain) was recorded in a study of early T cells in non-severe SARS-CoV-2 infection. As for the study in general: The chains were unpaired, and the sequenced material was bulk RNA from unsorted whole blood.

On this clonotype itself: Its target is not known.

Notes on the study in general: Matches to VDJdb favored anti-spike CD8 responses and missed private and CD4 specificities.

Unique molecular identifiers were affixed to single, distinct cDNA molecules. MiXCR, run by TCRdb on the 5' RACE reads, gives a single entry per CDR3 protein. The sample has over 90,000 distinct CDR3 sequences, under 15% seen once. This clonotype originated in an adult who was a healthcare worker with PCR-confirmed SARS-CoV-2 infection or an uninfected control (not recorded which). The sequenced sample was whole blood.

DNA of the CDR3: TGTGCCAGCAGCTTGAGAACAAGGACGGGGTCAGAAAAGGAGACCCAGTACTTC. Residues: CASSLRTRTGSEKETQYF. This sequence joins TRBV7-6 and TRBJ2-5, with a tentative D call TRBD2 (5 bases). The CDR3 runs 18 residues. Trimming took 3 bases from V and 5 from J, leaving 25 bases between them. The V gene's germline CDR1 is SGHVS and CDR2 FNYEAQ. Full variable domain (remainder filled in from reference TRBV7-6 and TRBJ2-5): GAGVSQSPRYKVTKRGQDVALRCDPISGHVSLYWYRQALGQGPEFLTYFNYEAQQDKSGLPNDRFSAERPEGSISTLTIQRTEQRDSAMYRCASSLRTRTGSEKETQYFGPGTRLLVL.